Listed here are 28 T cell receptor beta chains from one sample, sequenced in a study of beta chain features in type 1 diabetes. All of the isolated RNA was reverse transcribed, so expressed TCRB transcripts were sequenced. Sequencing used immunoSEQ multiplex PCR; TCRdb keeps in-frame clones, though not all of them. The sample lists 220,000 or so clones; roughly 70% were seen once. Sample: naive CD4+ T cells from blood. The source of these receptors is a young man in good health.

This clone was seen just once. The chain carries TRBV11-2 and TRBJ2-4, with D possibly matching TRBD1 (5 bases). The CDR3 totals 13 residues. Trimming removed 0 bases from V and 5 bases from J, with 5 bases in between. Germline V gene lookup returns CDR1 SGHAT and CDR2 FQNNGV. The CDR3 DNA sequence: TGTGCCAGCAGCTTAGACAGGGAAAACATTCAGTACTTC. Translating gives CASSLDRENIQYF.

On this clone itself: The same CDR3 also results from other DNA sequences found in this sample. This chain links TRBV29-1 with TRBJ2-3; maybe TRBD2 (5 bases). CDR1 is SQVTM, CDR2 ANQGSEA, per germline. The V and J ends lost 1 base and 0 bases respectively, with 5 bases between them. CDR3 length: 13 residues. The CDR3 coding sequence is TGCAGCGTTGAAGGAGGGAGCACAGATACGCAGTATTTT. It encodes CSVEGGSTDTQYF.

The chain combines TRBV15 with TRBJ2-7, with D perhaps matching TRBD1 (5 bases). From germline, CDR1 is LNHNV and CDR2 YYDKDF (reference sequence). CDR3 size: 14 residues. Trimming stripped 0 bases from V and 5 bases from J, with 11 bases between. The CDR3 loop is CATSRDDRGHEQYF. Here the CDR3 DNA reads TGTGCCACCAGCAGAGATGATAGGGGCCACGAGCAGTACTTC.

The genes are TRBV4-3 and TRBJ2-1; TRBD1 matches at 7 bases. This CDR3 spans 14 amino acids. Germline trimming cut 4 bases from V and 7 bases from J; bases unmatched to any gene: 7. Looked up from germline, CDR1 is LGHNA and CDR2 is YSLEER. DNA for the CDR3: TGCGCCAGCAGCCCTCGGACAGGAGTGAATGAGCAGTTCTTC. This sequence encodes CASSPRTGVNEQFF.

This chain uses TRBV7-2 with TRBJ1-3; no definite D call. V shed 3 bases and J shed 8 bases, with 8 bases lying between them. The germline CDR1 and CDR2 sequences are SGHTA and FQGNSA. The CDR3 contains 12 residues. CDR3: CASSFLAHTIYF. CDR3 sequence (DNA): TGTGCCAGCAGCTTTCTTGCGCACACCATATATTTT.

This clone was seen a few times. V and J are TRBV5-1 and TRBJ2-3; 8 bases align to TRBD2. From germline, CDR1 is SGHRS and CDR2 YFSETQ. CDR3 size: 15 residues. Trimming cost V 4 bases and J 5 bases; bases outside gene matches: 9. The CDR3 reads CASSPSGGWVDTQYF. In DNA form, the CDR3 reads TGCGCCAGCAGCCCCAGCGGGGGATGGGTAGATACGCAGTATTTT.

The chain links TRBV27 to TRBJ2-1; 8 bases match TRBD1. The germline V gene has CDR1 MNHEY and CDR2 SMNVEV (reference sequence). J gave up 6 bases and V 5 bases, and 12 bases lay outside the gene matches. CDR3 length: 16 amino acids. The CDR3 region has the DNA TGTGCCAGCAGTCCAACTTCACAGGGGGGAGGCAATGAGCAGTTCTTC. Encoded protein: CASSPTSQGGGNEQFF.

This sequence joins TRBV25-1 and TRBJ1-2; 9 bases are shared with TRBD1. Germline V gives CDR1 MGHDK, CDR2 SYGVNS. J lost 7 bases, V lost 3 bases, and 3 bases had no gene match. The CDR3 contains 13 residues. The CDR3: CASSDGDRAGYTF. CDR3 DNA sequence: TGTGCCAGCAGTGATGGGGACAGGGCTGGCTACACCTTC.

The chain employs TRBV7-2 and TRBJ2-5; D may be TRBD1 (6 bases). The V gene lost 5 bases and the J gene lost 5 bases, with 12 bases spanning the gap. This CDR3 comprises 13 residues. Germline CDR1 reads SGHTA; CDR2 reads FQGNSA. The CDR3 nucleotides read TGTGCCAGCAGCCAACAGGGCGGTGAGACCCAGTACTTC. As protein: CASSQQGGETQYF.

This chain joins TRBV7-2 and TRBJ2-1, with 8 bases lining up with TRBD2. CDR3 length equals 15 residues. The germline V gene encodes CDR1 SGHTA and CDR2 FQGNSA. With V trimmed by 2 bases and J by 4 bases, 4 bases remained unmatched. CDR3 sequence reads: CASSLYGGGYNEQFF. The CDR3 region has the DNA TGTGCCAGCAGCTTATATGGCGGGGGGTACAATGAGCAGTTCTTC.

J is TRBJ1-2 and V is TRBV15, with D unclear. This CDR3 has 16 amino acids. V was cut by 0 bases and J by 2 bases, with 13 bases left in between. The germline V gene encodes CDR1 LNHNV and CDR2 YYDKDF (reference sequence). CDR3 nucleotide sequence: TGTGCCACCAGCAGAGAAGCAGGTATATCCAACTATGGCTACACCTTC. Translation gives CATSREAGISNYGYTF.

CDR3 coding DNA: TGTGCCAGTAGTATCGGCTTTTTTTACGAGCAGTACTTC. It is translated as CASSIGFFYEQYF. The rearrangement joins TRBV19 to TRBJ2-7, with D uncertain. The CDR3 is made up of 13 amino acids. The germline V gene has CDR1 LNHDA and CDR2 SQIVND (reference sequence). V shed 3 bases and J shed 4 bases, with 10 bases lying between them. Full variable domain (missing parts from reference TRBV19 and TRBJ2-7): DGGITQSPKYLFRKEGQNVTLSCEQNLNHDAMYWYRQDPGQGLRLIYYSQIVNDFQKGDIAEGYSVSREKKESFPLTVTSAQKNPTAFYLCASSIGFFYEQYFGPGTRLTVT.

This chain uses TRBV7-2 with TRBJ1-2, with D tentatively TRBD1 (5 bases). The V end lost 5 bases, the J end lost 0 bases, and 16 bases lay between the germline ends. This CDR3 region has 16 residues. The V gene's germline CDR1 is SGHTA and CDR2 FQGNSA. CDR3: CASSPSVGTANYGYTF. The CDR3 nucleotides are TGTGCCAGCAGCCCCTCGGTGGGGACTGCTAACTATGGCTACACCTTC.

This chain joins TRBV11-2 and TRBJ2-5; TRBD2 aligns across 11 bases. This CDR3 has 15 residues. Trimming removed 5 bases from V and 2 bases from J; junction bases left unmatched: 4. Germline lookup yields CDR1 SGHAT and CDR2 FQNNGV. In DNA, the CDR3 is TGTGCCAGCAGCCACGGGACTAGCGGTCAAGAGACCCAGTACTTC. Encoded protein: CASSHGTSGQETQYF. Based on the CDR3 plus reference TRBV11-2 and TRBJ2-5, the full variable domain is EAGVAQSPRYKIIEKRQSVAFWCNPISGHATLYWYQQILGQGPKLLIQFQNNGVVDDSQLPKDRFSAERLKGVDSTLKIQPAKLEDSAVYLCASSHGTSGQETQYFGPGTRLLVL.

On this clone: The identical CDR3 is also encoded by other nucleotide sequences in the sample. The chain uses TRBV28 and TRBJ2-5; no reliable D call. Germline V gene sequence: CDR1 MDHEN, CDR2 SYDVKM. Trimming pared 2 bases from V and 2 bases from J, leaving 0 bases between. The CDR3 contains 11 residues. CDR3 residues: CASSLQETQYF. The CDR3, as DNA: TGTGCCAGCAGTTTACAAGAGACCCAGTACTTC.

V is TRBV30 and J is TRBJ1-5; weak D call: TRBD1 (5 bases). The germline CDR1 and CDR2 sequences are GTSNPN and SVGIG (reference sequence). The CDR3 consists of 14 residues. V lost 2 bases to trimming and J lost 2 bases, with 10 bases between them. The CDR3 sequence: CAWSQGAGNQPQHF. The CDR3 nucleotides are TGTGCCTGGAGTCAAGGGGCCGGCAATCAGCCCCAGCATTTT.

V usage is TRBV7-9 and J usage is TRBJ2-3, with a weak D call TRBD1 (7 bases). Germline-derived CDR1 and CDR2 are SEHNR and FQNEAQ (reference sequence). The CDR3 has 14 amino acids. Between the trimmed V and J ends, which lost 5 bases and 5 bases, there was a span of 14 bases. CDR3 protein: CASSTRQGGDTQYF. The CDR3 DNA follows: TGTGCCAGCAGCACACGACAGGGAGGAGATACGCAGTATTTT.

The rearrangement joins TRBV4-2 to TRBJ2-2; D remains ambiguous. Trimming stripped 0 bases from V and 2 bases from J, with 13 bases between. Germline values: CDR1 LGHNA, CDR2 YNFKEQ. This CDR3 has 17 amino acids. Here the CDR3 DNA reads TGTGCCAGCAGCCAAGAAGTCGCCAGTTTTAACACCGGGGAGCTGTTTTTT. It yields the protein CASSQEVASFNTGELFF.

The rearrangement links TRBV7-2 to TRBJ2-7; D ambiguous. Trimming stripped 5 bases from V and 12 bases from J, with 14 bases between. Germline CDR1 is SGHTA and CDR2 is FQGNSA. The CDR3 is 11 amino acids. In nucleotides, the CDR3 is TGTGCCAGCAGCCCCTTAGTGGGTCTGTACTTC. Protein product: CASSPLVGLYF.

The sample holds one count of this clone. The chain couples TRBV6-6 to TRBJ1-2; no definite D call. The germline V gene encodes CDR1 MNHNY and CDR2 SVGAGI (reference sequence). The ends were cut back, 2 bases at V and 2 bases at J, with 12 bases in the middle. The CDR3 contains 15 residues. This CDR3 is CASSYGQRINYGYTF. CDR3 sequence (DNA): TGTGCCAGCAGTTACGGGCAGAGAATAAACTATGGCTACACCTTC.

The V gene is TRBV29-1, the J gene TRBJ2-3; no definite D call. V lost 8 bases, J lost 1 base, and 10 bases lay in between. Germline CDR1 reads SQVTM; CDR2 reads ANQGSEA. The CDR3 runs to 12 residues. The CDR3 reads CSSRRGTDTQYF. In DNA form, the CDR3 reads TGCAGCTCCCGGAGAGGCACAGATACGCAGTATTTT.

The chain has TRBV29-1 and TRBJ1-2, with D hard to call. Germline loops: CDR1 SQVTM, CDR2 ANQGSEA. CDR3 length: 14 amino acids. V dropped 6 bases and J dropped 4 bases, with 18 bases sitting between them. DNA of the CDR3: TGCAGCGTCCCCGGAGGCACGGGTCTCTATGGCTACACCTTC. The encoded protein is CSVPGGTGLYGYTF.

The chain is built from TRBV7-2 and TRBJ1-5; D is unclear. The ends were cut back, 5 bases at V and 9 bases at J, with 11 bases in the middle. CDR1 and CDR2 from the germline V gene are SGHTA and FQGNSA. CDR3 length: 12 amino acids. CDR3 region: CASSPIGGPQHF. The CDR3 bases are TGTGCCAGCAGCCCAATCGGAGGGCCCCAGCATTTT.

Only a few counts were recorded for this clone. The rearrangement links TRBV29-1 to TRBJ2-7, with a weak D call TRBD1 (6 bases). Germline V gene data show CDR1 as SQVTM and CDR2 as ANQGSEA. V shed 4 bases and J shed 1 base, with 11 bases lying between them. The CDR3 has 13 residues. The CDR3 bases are TGCAGCGTTGGGACGGGACAATCCTACGAGCAGTACTTC. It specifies CSVGTGQSYEQYF.

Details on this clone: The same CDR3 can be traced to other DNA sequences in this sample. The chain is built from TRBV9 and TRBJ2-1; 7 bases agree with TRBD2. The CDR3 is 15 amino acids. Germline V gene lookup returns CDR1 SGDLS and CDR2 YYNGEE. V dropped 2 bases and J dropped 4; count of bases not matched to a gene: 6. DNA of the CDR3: TGTGCCAGCAGCGTGGCAGCTAGCGGATACAATGAGCAGTTCTTC. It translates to CASSVAASGYNEQFF.

For the CDR3, the DNA is TGTGCCCTCGGATTGAGTCCTGAGCAGTTCTTC. Protein product: CALGLSPEQFF. The V call is TRBV10-3, the J call TRBJ2-1; D remains unclear. Per the germline V gene, CDR1 is ENHRY and CDR2 is SYGVKD. The CDR3 loop spans 11 amino acids. V shed 11 bases and J shed 9 bases, with 14 bases lying between them.

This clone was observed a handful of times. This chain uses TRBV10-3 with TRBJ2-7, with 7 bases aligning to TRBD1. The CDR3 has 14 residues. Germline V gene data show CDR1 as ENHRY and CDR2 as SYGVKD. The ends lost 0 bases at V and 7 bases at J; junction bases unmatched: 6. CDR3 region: CAISESVDREEQYF. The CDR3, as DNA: TGTGCCATCAGTGAGTCGGTAGACAGGGAAGAGCAGTACTTC.

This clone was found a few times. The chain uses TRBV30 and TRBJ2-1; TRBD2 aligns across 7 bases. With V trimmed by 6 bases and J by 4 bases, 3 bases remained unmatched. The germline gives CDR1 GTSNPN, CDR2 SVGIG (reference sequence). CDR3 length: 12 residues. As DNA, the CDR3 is TGTGCCTGCGGACTAGAGTACAATGAGCAGTTCTTC. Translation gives CACGLEYNEQFF.